The 20 T cell receptor beta chains listed next were all sequenced from one sample in a study of shared T cell receptors in the human thymus (dated by TCRdb to the early 2020s). The library came from the immunoSEQ multiplex PCR assay. TCRdb holds this immuneACCESS table with in-frame rearrangements only. Some clones are missing; in checked studies, unresolved V genes explain under half, and the rest has no known cause. For this sample there are hundreds of thousands of clones; around 89% appear just once. Jointly, the top ten make up 0.01% of the sample. The sample also formed part of further work on human thymus T cells.

Sequenced: thymocytes. The receptors stem from a boy in the first two years of life with a congenital heart defect. Donor details come from another sample of the same person, matched by shared clones.

The chain couples TRBV7-7 to TRBJ2-1; 12 bases agree with TRBD2. V lost 6 bases, J lost 5 bases, and 5 bases stayed unmatched. Germline V CDR1 and CDR2: SSHAT, FNYEAQ (reference sequence). The CDR3 has 15 amino acids. CDR3: CASSRTSGRHNEQFF. CDR3 DNA sequence: TGTGCCAGCAGTCGAACTAGCGGGAGGCACAATGAGCAGTTCTTC.

The gene calls are TRBV6-1 and TRBJ2-2; 7 bases are a match to TRBD1. CDR1 is MNHNS and CDR2 is SASEGT in the germline V gene. The ends lost 6 bases at V and 2 bases at J; junction bases unmatched: 6. CDR3 length: 15 amino acids. CDR3: CASRNRDRNTGELFF. CDR3 coding DNA: TGTGCCAGCAGGAACCGGGACAGAAACACCGGGGAGCTGTTTTTT.

The chain recombines TRBV7-6 with TRBJ2-3; 7 positions agree with TRBD2. Losses at the gene ends were 5 bases for V and 2 bases for J; bases not matched to a gene: 10. The CDR3 spans 16 residues. CDR1 and CDR2 (germline): SGHVS, FNYEAQ. The CDR3 DNA reads as TGTGCCAGCAGCCTGAGCGGGGCTGGCCCCACAGATACGCAGTATTTT. It translates to CASSLSGAGPTDTQYF.

The chain couples TRBV6-4 to TRBJ2-7, with D possibly matching TRBD2 (5 bases). Trimming took 2 bases from V and 1 from J, leaving 18 bases between them. Germline CDR1 and CDR2: MRHNA and SNTAGT. This CDR3 region has 17 residues. CDR3 loop: CASSDPPRRSLSYEQYF. In DNA, the CDR3 is TGTGCCAGCAGTGACCCTCCAAGGAGGTCCCTATCCTACGAGCAGTACTTC.

The chain is built from TRBV30 and TRBJ2-2; 7 nucleotides align to TRBD2. In germline, CDR1 is GTSNPN, CDR2 SVGIG (reference sequence). CDR3 length equals 16 residues. J was trimmed by 0 bases and V by 4 bases; bases with no gene match: 8. CDR3 sequence: CAWIGASGPNTGELFF. The CDR3 DNA reads TGTGCCTGGATCGGGGCTAGCGGACCGAACACCGGGGAGCTGTTTTTT.

The gene calls are TRBV11-3 and TRBJ1-2; possibly TRBD1 for D (6 bases). Trimming removed 6 bases at V and 5 bases at J, with 16 bases between. CDR1 is SGHNT, CDR2 YENEEA, per germline. The CDR3 length is 14 residues. This CDR3 is CASRKKGEQYGYTF. The CDR3 DNA reads TGTGCCAGCAGGAAAAAGGGGGAACAGTATGGCTACACCTTC.

This clone appeared once. The chain links TRBV2 to TRBJ2-1; 9 positions agree with TRBD2. Germline V gene data show CDR1 as SNHLY and CDR2 as FYNNEI. V dropped 6 bases and J dropped 8; count of bases not matched to a gene: 5. This CDR3 is built from 13 residues. The CDR3 protein is CASRGTSLDEQFF. The CDR3 nucleotides read TGTGCCAGCAGGGGGACTAGCCTCGATGAGCAGTTCTTC.

The chain links TRBV4-2 to TRBJ1-4; TRBD1 might be the D (6 bases). CDR3 size: 14 residues. Germline CDR1 LGHNA, CDR2 YNFKEQ. V was pared by 6 bases and J by 8 bases, with 16 bases between. The chain's CDR3 is CASRPQGPGEKLFF. Here the CDR3 DNA reads TGTGCCAGCAGACCACAGGGTCCAGGAGAAAAACTGTTTTTT.

The chain combines TRBV4-3 with TRBJ1-1, with D maybe TRBD1 (5 bases). The V end was cut by 5 bases, the J end by 0 bases, with 13 bases between. The CDR3 consists of 15 residues. Germline CDR1 LGHNA, CDR2 YSLEER. The CDR3 here is CASSFSGAVNTEAFF. The CDR3 DNA is TGCGCCAGCAGCTTCAGCGGGGCGGTGAACACTGAAGCTTTCTTT.

The CDR3 region is CASSGRPWTSGRFETQYF. CDR3 coding DNA: TGTGCCAGCAGCGGTAGACCCTGGACTAGCGGGAGGTTTGAGACCCAGTACTTC. The gene calls are TRBV7-6 and TRBJ2-5; 14 positions match TRBD2. Per the germline V gene, CDR1 is SGHVS and CDR2 is FNYEAQ. After removal of 5 bases from V and 5 bases from J, the junction contained 13 bases not matched to a gene. The CDR3 spans 18 residues. Combining the CDR3 with reference TRBV7-6 and TRBJ2-5 gives the whole variable domain GAGVSQSPRYKVTKRGQDVALRCDPISGHVSLYWYRQALGQGPEFLTYFNYEAQQDKSGLPNDRFSAERPEGSISTLTIQRTEQRDSAMYRCASSGRPWTSGRFETQYFGPGTRLLVL.

The V gene is TRBV27, the J gene TRBJ2-3, with D possibly matching TRBD1 (5 bases). Germline V gene lookup returns CDR1 MNHEY and CDR2 SMNVEV (reference sequence). This CDR3 comprises 16 residues. V was pared by 2 bases and J by 1 base, with 13 bases between. CDR3 protein: CASSLGVGVGTDTQYF. The DNA for the CDR3 is TGTGCCAGCAGTTTAGGGGTAGGGGTGGGCACAGATACGCAGTATTTT.

The V and J genes are TRBV7-8 and TRBJ1-4, with 10 bases aligning to TRBD1. The CDR3 is 16 amino acids. Germline CDR1 reads SGHVS; CDR2 reads FQNEAQ. V shed 1 base and J 8 bases; nucleotides not matched to a gene: 7. CDR3 loop: CASSLDRDRGGEKLFF. CDR3 nucleotide sequence: TGTGCCAGCAGCTTAGACCGGGACAGGGGTGGGGAAAAACTGTTTTTT.

This chain uses TRBV11-1 with TRBJ2-7, with TRBD1 matching 8 bases. Per germline, CDR1 SGHAT and CDR2 FQDESV (reference sequence). V shed 5 bases and J 1 base; nucleotides not matched to a gene: 13. The CDR3 is 17 amino acids. The CDR3 sequence: CASSRPGFGDRSYEQYF. In nucleotides, the CDR3 is TGTGCCAGCAGCCGACCCGGGTTTGGGGACAGGTCCTACGAGCAGTACTTC.

The chain combines TRBV4-2 with TRBJ2-7; D is ambiguous. V lost 3 bases and J lost 6, with 12 bases in between. The CDR3 runs 13 residues. The germline CDR1 and CDR2 sequences are LGHNA and YNFKEQ. CDR3 sequence reads: CASSHGPTGEQYF. CDR3 coding DNA: TGTGCCAGCAGCCACGGTCCGACTGGCGAGCAGTACTTC.

This clone was picked up one time. V gene TRBV11-2 combines with J gene TRBJ2-7, with D tentatively TRBD1 (5 bases). This CDR3 has 17 residues. Trimming took off 0 bases at V and 0 bases at J, with 15 bases between the two ends. Germline values: CDR1 SGHAT, CDR2 FQNNGV. CDR3 nucleotide sequence: TGTGCCAGCAGCTTAGATGGTGGACACCTTATCTCCTACGAGCAGTACTTC. This translates into CASSLDGGHLISYEQYF.

The chain couples TRBV7-9 to TRBJ2-3, with D possibly TRBD2 on 6 matching bases. Germline CDR1 SEHNR, CDR2 FQNEAQ (reference sequence). This CDR3 has 17 residues. Trimming removed 5 bases from V and 2 bases from J, with 20 bases in between. Here the CDR3 reads CASSPLVGRPYTDTQYF. In DNA, the CDR3 is TGTGCCAGCAGCCCACTTGTGGGGAGGCCTTACACAGATACGCAGTATTTT.

The chain couples TRBV7-3 to TRBJ2-6; TRBD1 matches at 7 bases. Germline trimming cut 0 bases from V and 0 bases from J; bases unmatched to any gene: 5. Germline CDR1 is SGHTA and CDR2 is FQGTGA. The CDR3 contains 18 residues. CDR3: CASSLTGGAHSGANVLTF. Written as DNA, the CDR3 is TGTGCCAGCAGCTTAACAGGGGGCGCCCACTCTGGGGCCAACGTCCTGACTTTC. The complete variable domain, with remaining parts taken from reference TRBV7-3 and TRBJ2-6, reads GAGVSQTPSNKVTEKGKYVELRCDPISGHTALYWYRQSLGQGPEFLIYFQGTGAADDSGLPNDRFFAVRPEGSVSTLKIQRTERGDSAVYLCASSLTGGAHSGANVLTFGAGSRLTVL.

The gene calls are TRBV4-1 and TRBJ2-2; 12 bases match TRBD2. Germline CDR1 is MGHRA and CDR2 is YSYEKL. J gave up 5 bases and V 0 bases, and 10 bases lay outside the gene matches. This CDR3 contains 19 residues. CDR3 nucleotides: TGCGCCAGCAGCCAAGATTTCTCCCGACTAGCGGGAGAAACCGGGGAGCTGTTTTTT. Translating it yields CASSQDFSRLAGETGELFF.

V gene TRBV7-2 combines with J gene TRBJ2-7; 9 nucleotides match TRBD1. CDR3 length equals 18 residues. Germline V gives CDR1 SGHTA, CDR2 FQGNSA. J gave up 3 bases and V 4 bases, and 16 bases lay outside the gene matches. CDR3 residues: CASSSAVGVPTGGYEQYF. The CDR3 nucleotides are TGTGCCAGCAGCTCCGCAGTAGGGGTCCCGACAGGGGGCTACGAGCAGTACTTC.

This clone was seen a few times. The chain joins TRBV27 to TRBJ1-3; D not resolved. Germline V gene sequence: CDR1 MNHEY, CDR2 SMNVEV (reference sequence). Deletions cut 3 bases from V and 1 base from J, with 10 bases between. The CDR3 runs to 15 residues. The CDR3 is CASSFLPRSGNTIYF. The CDR3 DNA reads as TGTGCCAGCAGTTTTCTTCCCAGGTCTGGAAACACCATATATTTT.